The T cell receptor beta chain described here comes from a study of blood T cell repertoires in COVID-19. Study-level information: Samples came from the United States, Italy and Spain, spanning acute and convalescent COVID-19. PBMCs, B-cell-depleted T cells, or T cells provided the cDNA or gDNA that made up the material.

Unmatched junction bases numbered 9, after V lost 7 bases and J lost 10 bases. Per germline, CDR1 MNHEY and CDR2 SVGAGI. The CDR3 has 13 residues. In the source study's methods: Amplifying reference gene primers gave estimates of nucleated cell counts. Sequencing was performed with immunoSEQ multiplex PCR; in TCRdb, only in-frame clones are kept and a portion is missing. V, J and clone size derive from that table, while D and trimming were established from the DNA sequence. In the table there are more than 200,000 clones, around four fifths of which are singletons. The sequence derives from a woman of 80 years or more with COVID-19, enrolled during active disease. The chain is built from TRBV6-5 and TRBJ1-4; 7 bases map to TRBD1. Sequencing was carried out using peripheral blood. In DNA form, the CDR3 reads TGTGCCAGCAAATATGACAGGGAAGGAAAACTGTTTTTT. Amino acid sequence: CASKYDREGKLFF.